Sequencing of this T cell receptor (beta chain) was carried out in a study of blood T cell repertoires in COVID-19 (TCRdb year 2020). In terms of the full investigation: Samples covering the acute and convalescent phases of COVID-19 were provided by collaborators in the United States, Italy and Spain. The material from the prospective study consisted of cDNA or gDNA derived from T cells, B-cell-depleted T cells, or PBMCs. The dataset comprised deeply sampled blood TCRbeta repertoires from subjects exposed to, actively infected with, or recovered from COVID-19. The repertoires were released in a freely available public database meant as a resource for research on the immune response to SARS-CoV-2. The samples were drawn from the first 160 participants of the ongoing ImmuneRACE study and from 1,254 subjects provided by 6 global collaborators. A de-identified subject ID, COVID-19 status, age in years and sex were almost always included in the sample metadata. Where available, HLA class I and class II types were taken from metadata supplied by the sample provider and were not determined by assay-based typing.

TCRbeta CDR3 regions were amplified from genomic DNA by means of the immunoSEQ Assay, a bias-controlled multiplex PCR. Under the source paper's analysis protocol: The number of nucleated cells in each sample was estimated from the amplification of reference gene primers within the assay. To quantify the absolute abundance of each unique TCRbeta CDR3 rearrangement, sequence reads were collapsed and filtered. For each sample, productive Simpson clonality was calculated as the square root of Simpson's diversity index across productive rearrangements. Sourced from immuneACCESS, this table was stored by TCRdb with only in-frame sequences that have V and J called. A share of the clones is absent; for the studies checked, an unresolved V gene accounts for under half, and the remainder has no known explanation. The DNA gave D and trimming, while V, J and clone size come from that table. The sample has 110,000 or so clones on record, more than 80% of them singletons. The biggest ten clones account for over 4% of the sample.

Whole blood was collected in K2EDTA tubes by collaborating institutions according to the institutions' own protocols. For TCRbeta analysis, collaborator samples were shipped as frozen whole blood, as isolated PBMCs, or as DNA extracted from either sample type. Study-wide conclusions, independent of this receptor: Clinical and demographic metadata were provided uncurated, with the amount varying by source and participant.

As concerns this clone: The specificity of this receptor is unknown. One base away there is no much larger clone; base qualities are not given.

CDR1 and CDR2 (SGHAT, FQNNGV) derive from the germline V gene. V was cut back by 3 bases and J by 9 bases, leaving a gap of 9 bases between them. Its CDR3 holds 13 amino acids, cysteine through phenylalanine. Only CDR3 DNA remains: 39 bases, in frame from the first base. The sequence was collected from a woman aged 50 to 65 with acute or convalescent COVID-19. Sequences were obtained from peripheral blood. The V and J segments used are TRBV11-2 and TRBJ1-6; TRBD1 is perhaps the D gene, given 5 matching bases. The DNA sequence follows: TGTGCCAGCAGCTTTTCGGGGGGTTCACCCCTCCACTTT. This translates into CASSFSGGSPLHF.